The present T cell receptor (beta chain) was sequenced within a study of T cell responses to AZD1222 COVID-19 vaccine. Notes on this clone: No antigen is known for it.

This CDR3 has 15 amino acids. Germline loops: CDR1 SGHDN, CDR2 FVKESK. The V and J ends lost 6 bases and 11 bases respectively, with 20 bases between them. Findings and limits, study-wide: Researchers report vaccine-associated CD4 TCRs spanning spike, with dominance at 160-218 and 743-854. Repertoire sampling occurred only after the peak T cell response.

Clones were sequenced by immunoSEQ multiplex PCR, and TCRdb holds only the in-frame ones, with some missing. The sample has 200,000 or so clones; around 93% are singletons. Sequenced material: peripheral blood, taken 28 days after the second AZD1222 dose. V gene TRBV14 combines with J gene TRBJ1-6; D perhaps matches TRBD1 (5 bases). The sequence derives from an adult who received the AZD1222 COVID-19 vaccine. This CDR3 is CASRFGTGPSAPLHF. The CDR3 region has the DNA TGTGCCAGCAGGTTTGGGACGGGCCCTTCGGCACCCCTCCACTTT.